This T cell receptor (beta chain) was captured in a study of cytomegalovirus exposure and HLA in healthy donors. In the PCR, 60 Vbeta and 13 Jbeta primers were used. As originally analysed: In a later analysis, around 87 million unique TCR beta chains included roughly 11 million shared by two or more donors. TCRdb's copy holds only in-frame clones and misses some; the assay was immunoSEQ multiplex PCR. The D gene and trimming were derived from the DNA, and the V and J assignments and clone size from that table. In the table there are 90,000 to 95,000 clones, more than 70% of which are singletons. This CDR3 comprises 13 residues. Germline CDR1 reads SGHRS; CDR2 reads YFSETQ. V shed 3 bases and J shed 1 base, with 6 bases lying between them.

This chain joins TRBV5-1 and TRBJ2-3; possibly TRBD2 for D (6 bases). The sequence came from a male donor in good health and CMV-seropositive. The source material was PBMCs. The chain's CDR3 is CASSWGGTDTQYF. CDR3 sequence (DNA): TGCGCCAGCAGCTGGGGGGGCACAGATACGCAGTATTTT.